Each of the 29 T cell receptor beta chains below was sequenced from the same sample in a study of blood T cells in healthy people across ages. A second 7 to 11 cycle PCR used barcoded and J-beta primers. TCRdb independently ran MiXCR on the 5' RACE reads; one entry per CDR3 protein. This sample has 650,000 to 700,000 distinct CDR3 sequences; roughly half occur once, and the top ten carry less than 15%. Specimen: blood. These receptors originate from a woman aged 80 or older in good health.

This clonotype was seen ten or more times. The CDR3 is CASSLLSETQYF. For the CDR3, the DNA is TGTGCCAGCAGTTTATTGAGCGAGACCCAGTACTTC. The rearrangement links TRBV12-3 or TRBV12-4 to TRBJ2-5; no definite D call. The CDR3 length is 12 residues. V was trimmed by 2 bases and J by 5 bases, leaving 6 bases between them.

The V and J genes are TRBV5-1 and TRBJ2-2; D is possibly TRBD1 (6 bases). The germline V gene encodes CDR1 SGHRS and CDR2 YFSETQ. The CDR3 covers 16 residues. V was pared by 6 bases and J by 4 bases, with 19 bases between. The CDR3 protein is CASTPTGQIFTGELFF. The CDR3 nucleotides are TGCGCCAGCACCCCCACCGGACAGATCTTCACCGGGGAGCTGTTTTTT. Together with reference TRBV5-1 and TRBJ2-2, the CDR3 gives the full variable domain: KAGVTQTPRYLIKTRGQQVTLSCSPISGHRSVSWYQQTPGQGLQFLFEYFSETQRNKGNFPGRFSGRQFSNSRSEMNVSTLELGDSALYLCASTPTGQIFTGELFFGEGSRLTVL.

The CDR3 sequence: CASSPTVTGGELFF. The CDR3 DNA sequence: TGTGCCAGCAGCCCGACGGTGACAGGAGGCGAGCTGTTTTTT. J is TRBJ2-2 and V is TRBV7-3, with TRBD1 as a possible D gene (6 bases). Trimming shortened V by 5 bases and J by 11 bases, and 18 bases separated the two germline ends. CDR1 and CDR2 from the germline V gene are SGHTA and FQGTGA. The CDR3 is 14 residues long.

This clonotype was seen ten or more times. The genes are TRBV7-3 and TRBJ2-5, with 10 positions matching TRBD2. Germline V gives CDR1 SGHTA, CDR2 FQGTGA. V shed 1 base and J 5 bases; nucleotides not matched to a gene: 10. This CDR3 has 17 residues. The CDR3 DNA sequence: TGTGCCAGCAGCTTAATGGATAGCGGGGGGAAGTGGGAGACCCAGTACTTC. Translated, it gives CASSLMDSGGKWETQYF. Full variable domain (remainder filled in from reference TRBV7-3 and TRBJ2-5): GAGVSQTPSNKVTEKGKYVELRCDPISGHTALYWYRQSLGQGPEFLIYFQGTGAADDSGLPNDRFFAVRPEGSVSTLKIQRTERGDSAVYLCASSLMDSGGKWETQYFGPGTRLLVL.

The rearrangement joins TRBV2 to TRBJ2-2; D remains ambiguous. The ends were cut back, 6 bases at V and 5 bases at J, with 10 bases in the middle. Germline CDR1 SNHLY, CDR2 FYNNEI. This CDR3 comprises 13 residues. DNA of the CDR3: TGTGCCAGCAGCCAAATGGGAACCGGGGAGCTGTTTTTT. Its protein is CASSQMGTGELFF.

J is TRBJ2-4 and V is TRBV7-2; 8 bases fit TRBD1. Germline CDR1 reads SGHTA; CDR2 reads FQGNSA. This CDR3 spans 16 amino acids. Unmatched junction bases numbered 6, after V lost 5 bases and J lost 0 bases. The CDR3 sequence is CASSARQGTAKNIQYF. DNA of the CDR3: TGTGCCAGCAGCGCCCGACAGGGGACAGCCAAAAACATTCAGTACTTC.

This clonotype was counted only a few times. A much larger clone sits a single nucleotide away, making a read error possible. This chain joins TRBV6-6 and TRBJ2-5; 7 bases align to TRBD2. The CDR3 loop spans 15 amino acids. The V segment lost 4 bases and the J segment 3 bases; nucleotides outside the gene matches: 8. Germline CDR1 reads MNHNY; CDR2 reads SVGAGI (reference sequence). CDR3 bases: TGTGCCAGCAGTTCGCCCCGAGCGGGGAAAGAGACCCAGTACTTC. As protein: CASSSPRAGKETQYF.

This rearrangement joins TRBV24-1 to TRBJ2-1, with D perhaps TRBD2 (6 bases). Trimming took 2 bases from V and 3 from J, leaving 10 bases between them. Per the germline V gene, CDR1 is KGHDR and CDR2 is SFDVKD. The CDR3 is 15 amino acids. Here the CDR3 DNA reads TGTGCCACCAGTGATTCCGGGACTGACTACAATGAGCAGTTCTTC. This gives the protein CATSDSGTDYNEQFF.

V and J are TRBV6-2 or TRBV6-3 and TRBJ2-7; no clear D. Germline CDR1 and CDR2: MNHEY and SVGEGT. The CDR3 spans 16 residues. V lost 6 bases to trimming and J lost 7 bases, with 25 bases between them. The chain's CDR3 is CASSTVSRSGYNEQYF. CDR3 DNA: TGTGCCAGCAGCACCGTCTCCAGGAGTGGTTACAATGAGCAGTACTTC.

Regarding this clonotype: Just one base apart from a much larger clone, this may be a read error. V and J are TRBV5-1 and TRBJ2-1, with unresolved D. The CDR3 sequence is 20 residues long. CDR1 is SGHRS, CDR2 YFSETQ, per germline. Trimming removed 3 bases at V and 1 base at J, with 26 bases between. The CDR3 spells CASSSGRASTNDGSYNEQFF. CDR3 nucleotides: TGCGCCAGCAGCTCGGGCCGTGCAAGTACGAACGACGGGTCCTACAATGAGCAGTTCTTC.

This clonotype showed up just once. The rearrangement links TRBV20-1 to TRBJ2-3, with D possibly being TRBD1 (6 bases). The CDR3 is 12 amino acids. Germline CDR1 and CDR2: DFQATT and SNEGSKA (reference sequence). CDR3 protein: CRAEGGTDTQYF. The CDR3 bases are TGCAGGGCTGAGGGGGGCACAGATACGCAGTATTTT.

The CDR3 reads CASSVRGSGEQFF. The CDR3 DNA follows: TGTGCCAGCAGCGTCAGGGGATCTGGGGAGCAGTTCTTC. The chain combines TRBV6-1 with TRBJ2-1, with a possible D match to TRBD1 (6 bases). V lost 6 bases and J 10 bases, leaving 16 bases between the germline ends. The CDR3 loop spans 13 amino acids. Germline V gene lookup returns CDR1 MNHNS and CDR2 SASEGT.

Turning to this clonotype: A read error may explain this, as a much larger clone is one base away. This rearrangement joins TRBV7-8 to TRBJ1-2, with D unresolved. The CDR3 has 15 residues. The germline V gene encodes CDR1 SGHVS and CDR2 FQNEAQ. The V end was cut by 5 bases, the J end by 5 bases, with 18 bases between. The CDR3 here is CASSPDADSGYGYTF. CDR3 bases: TGTGCCAGCAGCCCCGACGCGGACTCGGGGTATGGCTACACCTTC.

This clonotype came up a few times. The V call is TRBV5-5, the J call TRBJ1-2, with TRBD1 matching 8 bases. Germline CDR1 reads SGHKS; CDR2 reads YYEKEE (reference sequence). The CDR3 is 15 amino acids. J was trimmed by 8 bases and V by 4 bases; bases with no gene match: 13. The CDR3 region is CASSPQVDRGMGYTF. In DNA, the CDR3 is TGTGCCAGCAGCCCCCAGGTCGACAGGGGAATGGGCTACACCTTC.

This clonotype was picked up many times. The CDR3 here is CASTSRDSLNQPQHF. The CDR3 coding sequence is TGTGCCAGCACTTCTAGGGACAGCCTAAATCAGCCCCAGCATTTT. The J gene is TRBJ1-5, the V gene TRBV6-6; 7 bases are a match to TRBD1. V shed 7 bases, J shed 4 bases, and the junction held 10 bases outside the gene matches. Germline CDR1 reads MNHNY; CDR2 reads SVGAGI (reference sequence). The CDR3 consists of 15 residues.

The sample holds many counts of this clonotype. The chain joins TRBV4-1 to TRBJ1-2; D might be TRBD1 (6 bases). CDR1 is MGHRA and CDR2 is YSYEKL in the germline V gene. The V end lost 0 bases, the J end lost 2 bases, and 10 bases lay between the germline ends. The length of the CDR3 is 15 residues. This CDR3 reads CASSQEWDINYGYTF. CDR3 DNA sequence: TGCGCCAGCAGCCAAGAGTGGGACATCAACTATGGCTACACCTTC.

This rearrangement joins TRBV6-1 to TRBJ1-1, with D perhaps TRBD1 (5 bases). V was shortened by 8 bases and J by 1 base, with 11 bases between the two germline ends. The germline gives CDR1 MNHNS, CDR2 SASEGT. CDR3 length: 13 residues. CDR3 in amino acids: CASRQYKNTEAFF. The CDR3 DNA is TGTGCCAGCCGACAGTACAAGAACACTGAAGCTTTCTTT.

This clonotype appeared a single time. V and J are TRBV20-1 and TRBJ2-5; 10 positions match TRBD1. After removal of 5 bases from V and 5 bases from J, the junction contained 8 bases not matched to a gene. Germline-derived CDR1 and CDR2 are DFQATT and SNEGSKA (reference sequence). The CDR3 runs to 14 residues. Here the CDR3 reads CSAPRTGGSETQYF. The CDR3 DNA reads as TGCAGTGCTCCTAGGACAGGGGGGTCGGAGACCCAGTACTTC.

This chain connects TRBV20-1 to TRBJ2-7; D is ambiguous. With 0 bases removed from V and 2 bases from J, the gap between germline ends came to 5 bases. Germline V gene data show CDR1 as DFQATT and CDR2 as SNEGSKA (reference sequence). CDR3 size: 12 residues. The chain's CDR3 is CSARDEAYEQYF. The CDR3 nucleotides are TGCAGTGCTAGAGATGAAGCCTACGAGCAGTACTTC.

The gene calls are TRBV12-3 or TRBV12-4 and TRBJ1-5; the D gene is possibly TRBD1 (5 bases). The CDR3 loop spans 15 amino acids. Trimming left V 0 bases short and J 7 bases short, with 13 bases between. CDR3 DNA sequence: TGTGCCAGCAGTTTAGCGCAGGCAGGGAAGCAGCCCCAGCATTTT. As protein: CASSLAQAGKQPQHF.

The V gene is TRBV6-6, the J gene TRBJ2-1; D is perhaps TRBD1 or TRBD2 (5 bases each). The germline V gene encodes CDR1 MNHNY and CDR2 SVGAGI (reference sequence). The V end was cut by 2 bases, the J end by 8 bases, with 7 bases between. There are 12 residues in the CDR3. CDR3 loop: CASSYGGHEQFF. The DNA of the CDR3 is TGTGCCAGCAGTTACGGGGGTCATGAGCAGTTCTTC.

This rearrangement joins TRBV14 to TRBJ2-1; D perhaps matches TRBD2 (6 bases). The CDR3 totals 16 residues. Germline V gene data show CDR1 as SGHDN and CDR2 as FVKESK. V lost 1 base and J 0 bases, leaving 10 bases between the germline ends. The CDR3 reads CASSQVAGSSYNEQFF. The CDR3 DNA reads TGTGCCAGCAGCCAAGTCGCGGGGAGCTCCTACAATGAGCAGTTCTTC.

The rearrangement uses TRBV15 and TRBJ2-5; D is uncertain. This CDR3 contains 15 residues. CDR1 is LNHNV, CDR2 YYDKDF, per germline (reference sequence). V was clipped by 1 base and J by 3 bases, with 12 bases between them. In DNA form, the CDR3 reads TGTGCCACCAGCAGAGTTCAGCGCCCAGAAGAGACCCAGTACTTC. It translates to CATSRVQRPEETQYF. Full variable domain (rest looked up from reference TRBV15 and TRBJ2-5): DAMVIQNPRYQVTQFGKPVTLSCSQTLNHNVMYWYQQKSSQAPKLLFHYYDKDFNNEADTPDNFQSRRPNTSFCFLDIRSPGLGDTAMYLCATSRVQRPEETQYFGPGTRLLVL.

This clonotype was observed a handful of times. CDR3 sequence reads: CASRTENTGELFF. CDR3 nucleotides: TGCGCCAGCAGAACAGAGAACACCGGGGAGCTGTTTTTT. The chain joins TRBV5-1 to TRBJ2-2; D unclear. V was pared by 5 bases and J by 1 base, with 6 bases between. CDR1 and CDR2 from the germline V gene are SGHRS and YFSETQ. The CDR3 consists of 13 residues. The variable domain in full, completed from reference TRBV5-1 and TRBJ2-2, reads KAGVTQTPRYLIKTRGQQVTLSCSPISGHRSVSWYQQTPGQGLQFLFEYFSETQRNKGNFPGRFSGRQFSNSRSEMNVSTLELGDSALYLCASRTENTGELFFGEGSRLTVL.

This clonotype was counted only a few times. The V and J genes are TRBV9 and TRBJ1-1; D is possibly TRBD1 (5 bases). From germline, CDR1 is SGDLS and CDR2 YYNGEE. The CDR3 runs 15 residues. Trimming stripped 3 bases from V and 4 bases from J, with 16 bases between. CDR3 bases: TGTGCCAGCAGCGCGGCCGGGGCGAGGGGCACTGAAGCTTTCTTT. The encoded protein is CASSAAGARGTEAFF.

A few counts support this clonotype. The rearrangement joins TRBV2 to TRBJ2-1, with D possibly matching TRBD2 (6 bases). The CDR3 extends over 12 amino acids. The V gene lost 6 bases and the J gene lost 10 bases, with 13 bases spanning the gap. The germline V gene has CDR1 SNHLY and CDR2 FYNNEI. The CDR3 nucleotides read TGTGCCAGCAGGAGACTAGAAAAGGAGCAGTTCTTC. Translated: CASRRLEKEQFF. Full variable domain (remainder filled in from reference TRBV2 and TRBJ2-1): EPEVTQTPSHQVTQMGQEVILRCVPISNHLYFYWYRQILGQKVEFLVSFYNNEISEKSEIFDDQFSVERPDGSNFTLKIRSTKLEDSAMYFCASRRLEKEQFFGPGTRLTVL.

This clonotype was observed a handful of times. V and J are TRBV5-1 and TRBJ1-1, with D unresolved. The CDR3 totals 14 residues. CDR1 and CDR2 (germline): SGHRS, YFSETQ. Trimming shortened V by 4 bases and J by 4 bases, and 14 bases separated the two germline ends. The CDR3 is CASSVSTSVTEAFF. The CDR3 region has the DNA TGCGCCAGCAGCGTCTCTACATCGGTCACTGAAGCTTTCTTT. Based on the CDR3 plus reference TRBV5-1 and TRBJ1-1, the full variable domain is KAGVTQTPRYLIKTRGQQVTLSCSPISGHRSVSWYQQTPGQGLQFLFEYFSETQRNKGNFPGRFSGRQFSNSRSEMNVSTLELGDSALYLCASSVSTSVTEAFFGQGTRLTVV.

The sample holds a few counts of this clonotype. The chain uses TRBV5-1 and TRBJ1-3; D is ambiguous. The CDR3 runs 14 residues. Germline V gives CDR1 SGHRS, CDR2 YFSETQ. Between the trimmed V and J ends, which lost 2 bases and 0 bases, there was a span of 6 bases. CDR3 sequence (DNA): TGCGCCAGCAGCTTCGCCGGCTCTGGAAACACCATATATTTT. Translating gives CASSFAGSGNTIYF.

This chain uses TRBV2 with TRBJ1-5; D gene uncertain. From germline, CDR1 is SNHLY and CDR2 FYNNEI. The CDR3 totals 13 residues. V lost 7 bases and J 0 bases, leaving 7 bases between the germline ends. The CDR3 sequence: CASKPDSNQPQHF. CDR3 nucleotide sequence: TGTGCCAGCAAGCCGGATAGCAATCAGCCCCAGCATTTT.